The rows below give T cell receptor beta chains drawn from one sample of a study of neurological immune-mediated disorders. A single record per CDR3 protein comes from TCRdb applying MiXCR to the 5' RACE reads. In the table there are tens of thousands of distinct CDR3 sequences, 14% of which are singletons. The sequenced sample consisted of PBMCs. These receptors were obtained from a woman aged 50 to 60 in good health. The CDR3 runs from the conserved cysteine through the conserved F or W. Fields, in order: clone size, D gene, CDR3 length, V gene, J gene, CDR3 DNA, CDR3 protein. D genes are given only for firm matches. Size tells how often a clone was seen (once, few, many) or the class of an expanded clone, and some rows leave it out.

-	-	13	TRBV20-1	TRBJ1-2	TGCAGTGCGCAGCCCGACAGAAACTATGGCTACACCTTC	CSAQPDRNYGYTF
many	-	15	TRBV20-1	TRBJ2-2	TGCAGTGCATCTGACTGGGGGGCGAACACCGGGGAGCTGTTTTTT	CSASDWGANTGELFF
many	-	14	TRBV5-1	TRBJ2-3	TGCGCCAGCAGCTTCGGGAAAAGCACAGATACGCAGTATTTT	CASSFGKSTDTQYF
many	-	15	TRBV7-6	TRBJ2-1	TGTGCCAGCAGCTTAATTGGTACCTTATACAATGAGCAGTTCTTC	CASSLIGTLYNEQFF
many	-	16	TRBV5-8	TRBJ2-1	TGTGCCAGCAGCTTGGCCCCATCTCTCTCCTACAATGAGCAGTTCTTC	CASSLAPSLSYNEQFF
-	TRBD2	19	TRBV12-3/TRBV12-4	TRBJ2-1	TGTGCCAGCAGTCGATCCCTCACCCTAACTAGCGGGAGTGGCGATGAGCAGTTCTTC	CASSRSLTLTSGSGDEQFF
few	TRBD1	16	TRBV7-9	TRBJ1-1	TGTGCCAGCAGCTTAGTGTTCGGCAGGGGGCCCCCTGAAGCTTTCTTT	CASSLVFGRGPPEAFF
many	-	16	TRBV7-7	TRBJ2-1	TGTGCTAGCAGCTTATCTCCCGGGCAGGGACACAATGAGCAGTTCTTC	CASSLSPGQGHNEQFF
many	TRBD2	16	TRBV5-1	TRBJ2-1	TGCGCCAGCAGCCCGGGGAGCGGGATCGCCTACAATGAGCAGTTCTTC	CASSPGSGIAYNEQFF
many	TRBD2	16	TRBV5-1	TRBJ2-7	TGCGCCAGCAGCTTGGGACTAGCGGGAGGGCCTGGGGAGCAGTACTTC	CASSLGLAGGPGEQYF
-	TRBD2	18	TRBV20-1	TRBJ2-1	TGCAGTGCTAGACAAATCGACGGGGGGGGCGGGAACTACAATGAGCAGTTCTTC	CSARQIDGGGGNYNEQFF
-	-	15	TRBV3-1	TRBJ2-1	TGTGCCAGCAGCCCATTACAGGGCTCCTACAATGAGCAGTTCTTC	CASSPLQGSYNEQFF
few	-	13	TRBV20-1	TRBJ2-3	TGCAGTGCTACAGGGACTGTCGAAGATACGCAGTATTTT	CSATGTVEDTQYF
many	-	16	TRBV9	TRBJ2-7	TGTGCCAGCAGCGAGTCGGAGGACACGTCCTCCTACGAGCAGTACTTC	CASSESEDTSSYEQYF
-	-	15	TRBV7-2	TRBJ2-3	TGTGCCAGCAGCTTAGGCGGGGCCCTCACAGATACGCAGTATTTT	CASSLGGALTDTQYF
few	TRBD1	14	TRBV5-1	TRBJ1-1	TGCGCCAGCAGCTCGGGACAGCTGAACACTGAAGCTTTCTTT	CASSSGQLNTEAFF
many	TRBD1	17	TRBV5-6	TRBJ1-1	TGTGCCAGCAGCTCGCTCCACAGGGGGCCCTCCAACACTGAAGCTTTCTTT	CASSSLHRGPSNTEAFF
many	TRBD2	14	TRBV12-3/TRBV12-4	TRBJ2-1	TGTGCCAGCAGTCCTCGGACTAGCAACGATGAGCAGTTCTTC	CASSPRTSNDEQFF
many	-	12	TRBV12-3/TRBV12-4	TRBJ2-5	TGTGCCAGCAGTTCTGTGGGAGAGACCCAGTACTTC	CASSSVGETQYF
-	-	15	TRBV10-3	TRBJ2-5	TGTGCCATCAGTTGGTCCGACGTGGGGGGCGAGACCCAGTACTTC	CAISWSDVGGETQYF
-	TRBD2	15	TRBV20-1	TRBJ2-1	TGCAGCTTACCGGGACTAGCGGGTGCCTACAATGAGCAGTTCTTC	CSLPGLAGAYNEQFF
-	TRBD2	13	TRBV29-1	TRBJ2-1	TGCAGCGGTCGGGCTAGCGGTTACAATGAGCAGTTCTTC	CSGRASGYNEQFF
few	TRBD2	16	TRBV14	TRBJ2-3	TGTGCCAGCAGCCAACGCACTAGCGGGGGGGCAGATACGCAGTATTTT	CASSQRTSGGADTQYF
many	TRBD2	14	TRBV7-2	TRBJ2-5	TGTGCCAGCAGCTGGGGGGGGGGGACAGAGACCCAGTACTTC	CASSWGGGTETQYF
many	-	14	TRBV10-3	TRBJ2-5	TGTGCCATCAGTGAGTCGTTCGGTAGGGAGACCCAGTACTTC	CAISESFGRETQYF
-	TRBD2	16	TRBV5-1	TRBJ2-3	TGCGCCAGCAGCTTGGAGCAGCGGGGGGGCACAAATACGCAGTATTTT	CASSLEQRGGTNTQYF